The clone carrying this TCR beta chain has a count of ten or more. As yet, its antigen is unknown. The read gets to within 3 residues of the CDR3 end, and the germline J gene fills in the rest. Reduced serum IgG, IgA and/or IgM plus specific antibody deficiency defined CVID. Patients and controls were mostly of Caucasian heritage. No CVID subject was ill or on immunomodulatory drugs when sampled. Assay used: immunoSEQ multiplex PCR; TCRdb lists only in-frame clones, some missing. This table holds roughly 34,000 clones with no singletons; the top ten claim less than 7%. This entry is derived from a study of T cell clonality in common variable immunodeficiency. Overall study results and limits: Shared TCRbeta clones were fewer between CVID subjects than controls. In common variable immunodeficiency, TCR beta chains reportedly carried fewer deletions and N-nucleotide insertions.

Germline V gene data show CDR1 as MNHEY and CDR2 as SVGEGT. The CDR3 contains 14 residues. V gave up 8 bases and J gave up 3 bases; unmatched junction bases: 3. The chain carries TRBV6-2 or TRBV6-3 and TRBJ2-1, with 11 bases aligning to TRBD2. The sequence was obtained from a human donor with common variable immunodeficiency. Sequencing was performed on peripheral blood mononuclear cells. CDR3 loop: CASDGTSGYNEQFF. Partial CDR3 DNA: TGTGCCAGCGACGGGACTAGCGGCTACAATGAG.